This TCR beta chain was recovered during a study of T cells in Graves' hyperthyroidism and ophthalmopathy. Study context: Sampling of peripheral blood happened at initial diagnosis, prior to any treatment.

The investigators amplified TCR beta CDR3 regions from RNA transcripts. During a first-round RT-PCR of the TCR CDR3, the HTBI primer set was used. TCRdb independently ran MiXCR on the multiplex PCR reads; one entry per CDR3 protein. Of about 690,000 distinct CDR3 sequences listed, 17% are singletons. This clonotype has more than one count but fewer than ten. Its target is not known. Overall study results and limits: Blood shared most expanded thyroid clonotypes above 0.001.

This CDR3 has 17 residues. V lost 1 base and J lost 6; bases outside the gene matches: 9. In germline, CDR1 is SGHTA, CDR2 FQGNSA. Recently diagnosed hyperthyroidism of less than 2 months' duration affected patients aged 18 to 65. Uncontrolled infection, other autoimmune disease, pregnancy and lactation each barred patients from inclusion. Sequenced input: blood. The clonotype originates from a man over 45 with Graves' hyperthyroidism. The V and J genes are TRBV7-2 and TRBJ1-6, with 7 bases matching TRBD1. CDR3 sequence reads: CASSLVNRGVFNSPLHF. The CDR3, as DNA: TGTGCCAGCAGCTTAGTCAACAGGGGCGTGTTTAATTCACCCCTCCACTTT.